This T cell receptor (beta chain) was identified during a study of blood T cell repertoires in COVID-19. The age range of participants was 18 to 89 years, with residence in roughly 25 US areas. Which cohort a participant joined came from the clinical history participants gave. The repertoire was sequenced with immunoSEQ multiplex PCR; TCRdb's copy has only in-frame clones and lacks some. The table includes 200,000 to 250,000 clones, 80% to 90% detected once. CDR1 and CDR2 from the germline V gene are MDHEN and SYDVKM. The CDR3 is 15 residues long. After removal of 6 bases from V and 6 bases from J, the junction contained 8 bases not matched to a gene.

The origin of this receptor is a woman aged 50 to 65 who had been exposed to COVID-19. What was sequenced was PBMCs or T cells enriched from blood (not recorded which). The V gene is TRBV28, the J gene TRBJ1-6; 7 positions agree with TRBD1. DNA for the CDR3: TGTGCCAGCAGACGCGGACAGGCAGTTAATTCACCCCTCCACTTT. This translates into CASRRGQAVNSPLHF.